Following are 3 T cell receptor beta chains from one sample sequenced in a study of blood T cells in healthy people across ages. A second PCR of roughly 7 to 11 cycles used a sample-barcoded 5' primer and a J-beta primer mix. In TCRdb, the 5' RACE reads were re-called with MiXCR into one record per CDR3 protein. This table has 870,000 or so distinct CDR3 sequences, 29% appearing once. Sequenced input: blood. Receptor source: a woman of 80 years or more in good health.

This clonotype was found many times. The chain uses TRBV12-3 or TRBV12-4 and TRBJ1-2; TRBD1 matches 7 bases. V gave up 5 bases and J gave up 4 bases; unmatched junction bases: 10. This CDR3 contains 15 residues. The chain's CDR3 is CASSTTGTGSYGYTF. As DNA, the CDR3 is TGTGCCAGCAGTACGACAGGGACTGGCAGCTATGGCTACACCTTC.

This clonotype was seen ten or more times. DNA of the CDR3: TGCAGTGCTAGAGATTCGGACAGGGTTAGCTATGGCTACACCTTC. It yields the protein CSARDSDRVSYGYTF. V gene TRBV20-1 combines with J gene TRBJ1-2; 8 bases fit TRBD1. This CDR3 region has 15 residues. Germline trimming cut 0 bases from V and 4 bases from J; bases unmatched to any gene: 7. The germline V gene has CDR1 DFQATT and CDR2 SNEGSKA (reference sequence).

This clonotype appeared many times. This chain uses TRBV20-1 with TRBJ2-1; 9 positions agree with TRBD2. Germline trimming cut 6 bases from V and 9 bases from J; bases unmatched to any gene: 12. This CDR3 region has 14 residues. CDR1 and CDR2 (germline): DFQATT, SNEGSKA (reference sequence). The CDR3 loop reads CSAPGGGGAGEQFF. As DNA, the CDR3 is TGCAGTGCCCCGGGGGGCGGGGGGGCAGGTGAGCAGTTCTTC.